The 26 T cell receptor beta chains below come from one sample, sequenced in a study of blood T cell repertoires in COVID-19. Measured with immunoSEQ multiplex PCR; TCRdb has only the in-frame clones, and not every one. The sample carries 350,000 to 400,000 clones, roughly nine tenths recorded once. Input material: PBMCs or T cells enriched from blood (not recorded which). These receptors were taken from a middle-aged woman who had been exposed to COVID-19.

The chain links TRBV29-1 to TRBJ1-1; no clear D gene. Germline loops: CDR1 SQVTM, CDR2 ANQGSEA. V was shortened by 1 base and J by 0 bases, with 12 bases between the two germline ends. The CDR3 is 15 residues long. CDR3 amino acids: CSVEVTGVMNTEAFF. The DNA of the CDR3 is TGCAGCGTTGAAGTTACGGGTGTTATGAACACTGAAGCTTTCTTT.

This chain uses TRBV4-2 with TRBJ1-2; no firm D call. V was trimmed by 0 bases and J by 7 bases, leaving 18 bases between them. This CDR3 spans 16 amino acids. Germline V gene sequence: CDR1 LGHNA, CDR2 YNFKEQ. Here the CDR3 DNA reads TGTGCCAGCAGCCAAGATCTCGGCCAGGTGCTCGGTGGCTACACCTTC. As protein: CASSQDLGQVLGGYTF.

The chain joins TRBV15 to TRBJ1-2; 8 bases map to TRBD1. The CDR3 loop spans 16 amino acids. Germline V gene lookup returns CDR1 LNHNV and CDR2 YYDKDF (reference sequence). The J segment lost 4 bases and the V segment lost 1 base, leaving 8 bases of the junction unmatched. The CDR3 reads CATSRGDRYSAYGYTF. CDR3 sequence (DNA): TGTGCCACCAGCAGAGGGGACAGGTATTCGGCCTATGGCTACACCTTC.

The chain carries TRBV5-1 and TRBJ2-2; D uncertain. The CDR3 covers 15 residues. V lost 0 bases and J 3 bases, leaving 9 bases between the germline ends. Germline loops: CDR1 SGHRS, CDR2 YFSETQ. DNA of the CDR3: TGCGCCAGCAGCTTGGCCAGGCTTGACACCGGGGAGCTGTTTTTT. Amino acids: CASSLARLDTGELFF.

With regard to this clone: Germline is not matched at one junction end, which may reflect a read error. This rearrangement joins TRBV7-7 to TRBJ2-7; TRBD2 agrees at 11 bases. The germline V gene encodes CDR1 SSHAT and CDR2 FNYEAQ (reference sequence). The CDR3 has 15 residues. The CDR3 protein is CASSLAGGASYEQYF. CDR3 in DNA: TGTGCTAGCAGCTTAGCGGGAGGGGCCTCCTACGAGCAGTACTTC. Based on the CDR3 plus reference TRBV7-7 and TRBJ2-7, the full variable domain is GAGVSQSPRYKVTKRGQDVTLRCDPISSHATLYWYQQALGQGPEFLTYFNYEAQPDKSGLPSDRFSAERPEGSISTLTIQRTEQRDSAMYRCASSLAGGASYEQYFGPGTRLTVT.

This chain connects TRBV6-5 to TRBJ1-2, with D perhaps matching TRBD1 (5 bases). Trimming shortened V by 0 bases and J by 8 bases, and 16 bases separated the two germline ends. Germline assignment: CDR1 MNHEY and CDR2 SVGAGI. The CDR3 runs to 15 residues. The CDR3 DNA reads as TGTGCCAGCAGTTACTCCGGAGGGGAAGGCTGGGGCTACACCTTC. It translates to CASSYSGGEGWGYTF.

This rearrangement joins TRBV27 to TRBJ1-2; D remains unclear. The length of the CDR3 is 14 residues. The germline gives CDR1 MNHEY, CDR2 SMNVEV (reference sequence). V lost 6 bases, J lost 3 bases, and 14 bases lay in between. The CDR3 bases are TGTGCCAGCAGACCCGCGTCCGGGTACTATGGCTACACCTTC. It translates to CASRPASGYYGYTF.

Comments on this clone: The same CDR3 is also encoded by other DNA sequences in this sample. The CDR3 reads CASSSQENTEAFF. The CDR3 DNA follows: TGCGCCAGCAGCTCACAAGAGAACACTGAAGCTTTCTTT. The chain is built from TRBV5-1 and TRBJ1-1; D call uncertain. The CDR3 covers 13 residues. Germline assignment: CDR1 SGHRS and CDR2 YFSETQ. Trimming removed 3 bases from V and 1 base from J, with 7 bases in between.

V and J are TRBV24-1 and TRBJ2-5; 10 bases are shared with TRBD1. The germline CDR1 and CDR2 sequences are KGHDR and SFDVKD. The CDR3 is 17 amino acids. Trimming at V came to 3 bases and at J to 1 base, leaving 7 bases not matched to a gene. CDR3 in amino acids: CATSDIPGQGIQETQYF. Here the CDR3 DNA reads TGTGCCACCAGTGATATTCCGGGACAGGGGATCCAAGAGACCCAGTACTTC.

The chain links TRBV7-8 to TRBJ2-2, with D possibly being TRBD2 (6 bases). CDR3 length: 18 amino acids. Germline V gene sequence: CDR1 SGHVS, CDR2 FQNEAQ. V dropped 4 bases and J dropped 7 bases, with 25 bases sitting between them. The CDR3 coding sequence is TGTGCCAGCAGCTCTCTCCCCCGGTCGGGAGAATTTGTCGGGGAGCTGTTTTTT. Translation gives CASSSLPRSGEFVGELFF.

This sequence joins TRBV24-1 and TRBJ1-3; TRBD1 is a possible D gene (5 bases). The V gene's germline CDR1 is KGHDR and CDR2 SFDVKD. The CDR3 sequence is 14 residues long. Trimming cost V 4 bases and J 2 bases, with 8 bases left between them. CDR3 sequence (DNA): TGTGCCACCAGTGAGGCGGGACCTGGAAACACCATATATTTT. Translation: CATSEAGPGNTIYF.

This clone was observed once. The J gene is TRBJ2-7, the V gene TRBV7-9; the D gene is possibly TRBD1 (6 bases). Trimming removed 4 bases at V and 4 bases at J, with 26 bases between. Germline loops: CDR1 SEHNR, CDR2 FQNEAQ (reference sequence). The CDR3 is 18 residues long. Here the CDR3 reads CASSSTLISDRTEYEQYF. For the CDR3, the DNA is TGTGCCAGCAGCTCCACCCTTATCTCCGACAGGACAGAGTACGAGCAGTACTTC.

The chain links TRBV7-2 to TRBJ1-4, with 9 bases matching TRBD1. From germline, CDR1 is SGHTA and CDR2 FQGNSA. This CDR3 is 16 amino acids long. The V and J ends lost 1 base and 6 bases, in that order; junction bases with no gene match: 6. The CDR3 DNA is TGTGCCAGCAGCTTAGTACCCGGGACAGGGTATGAAAAACTGTTTTTT. Translated, it gives CASSLVPGTGYEKLFF.

This clone turned up a few times. The chain couples TRBV12-3 or TRBV12-4 to TRBJ2-3; possible D gene TRBD2, 6 bases. CDR3 length: 12 amino acids. Between the trimmed V and J ends, which lost 5 bases and 7 bases, there was a span of 10 bases. The CDR3 region is CASSAGSYTQYF. The CDR3 DNA is TGTGCCAGCAGTGCGGGGAGTTATACGCAGTATTTT.

In regard to this clone: The junction shows a germline mismatch at one end, possibly a read error. The V call is TRBV7-7, the J call TRBJ2-5, with 7 bases aligning to TRBD2. Per the germline V gene, CDR1 is SSHAT and CDR2 is FNYEAQ (reference sequence). This CDR3 contains 15 residues. The CDR3 is CASSLGGGRQETQYF. In DNA, the CDR3 is TGTGCTAGCAGCTTAGGCGGGGGACGACAAGAGACCCAGTACTTC.

The V call is TRBV7-8, the J call TRBJ1-2; D possibly corresponds to TRBD1 (6 bases). V was pared by 5 bases and J by 13 bases, with 14 bases between. This CDR3 region has 11 residues. Germline assignment: CDR1 SGHVS and CDR2 FQNEAQ. This CDR3 is CASSHGQRCTF. For the CDR3, the DNA is TGTGCCAGCAGCCACGGACAGCGTTGCACCTTC.

This clone was found a few times. The V call is TRBV24-1, the J call TRBJ1-2; D is uncertain. Per germline, CDR1 KGHDR and CDR2 SFDVKD. The CDR3 consists of 12 residues. The V end lost 7 bases, the J end lost 0 bases, and 5 bases lay between the germline ends. The CDR3 DNA reads as TGTGCCACCAGCACAGCTAACTATGGCTACACCTTC. Translating it yields CATSTANYGYTF.

The chain employs TRBV10-3 and TRBJ2-7, with TRBD1 matching over 7 bases. Germline assignment: CDR1 ENHRY and CDR2 SYGVKD. This CDR3 region has 15 residues. Trimming removed 3 bases from V and 3 bases from J; junction bases left unmatched: 8. The CDR3 loop is CAISDYGQVVYEQYF. DNA for the CDR3: TGTGCCATCAGTGACTACGGACAGGTAGTCTACGAGCAGTACTTC.

Here the CDR3 reads CASSITDSPYGYTF. CDR3 DNA sequence: TGTGCCAGTAGTATAACGGACAGTCCCTATGGCTACACCTTC. The gene calls are TRBV19 and TRBJ1-2; a possible D gene is TRBD1 (6 bases). With 2 bases removed from V and 4 bases from J, the gap between germline ends came to 11 bases. The germline gives CDR1 LNHDA, CDR2 SQIVND (reference sequence). The CDR3 contains 14 residues. Full variable domain (remainder filled in from reference TRBV19 and TRBJ1-2): DGGITQSPKYLFRKEGQNVTLSCEQNLNHDAMYWYRQDPGQGLRLIYYSQIVNDFQKGDIAEGYSVSREKKESFPLTVTSAQKNPTAFYLCASSITDSPYGYTFGSGTRLTVV.

CDR3 nucleotides: TGTGCCTGGAGTATTAGCGGAAACACAGATACGCAGTATTTT. Its translation is CAWSISGNTDTQYF. The J gene is TRBJ2-3, the V gene TRBV30; D may be TRBD2 (6 bases). V was shortened by 2 bases and J by 2 bases, with 11 bases between the two germline ends. Per the germline V gene, CDR1 is GTSNPN and CDR2 is SVGIG (reference sequence). This CDR3 has 14 residues.

This clone was detected once. V usage is TRBV5-4 and J usage is TRBJ2-2; 16 bases are shared with TRBD2. The CDR3 totals 15 residues. Germline lookup yields CDR1 SGHNT and CDR2 YYREEE (reference sequence). Trimming at V came to 4 bases and at J to 11 bases, leaving 5 bases not matched to a gene. The CDR3 region is CASSPGTSGGVELFF. The CDR3 DNA reads TGTGCCAGCAGCCCCGGGACTAGCGGGGGGGTAGAGCTGTTTTTT.

The chain couples TRBV30 to TRBJ1-5; D remains unclear. The germline V gene encodes CDR1 GTSNPN and CDR2 SVGIG (reference sequence). The CDR3 spans 13 residues. Trimming took off 5 bases at V and 5 bases at J, with 13 bases between the two ends. The CDR3 loop is CAWSRGYDQPQHF. CDR3 sequence (DNA): TGTGCCTGGTCGCGGGGATACGATCAGCCCCAGCATTTT.

This chain links TRBV9 with TRBJ2-1, with D maybe TRBD1 (6 bases). Trimming pared 3 bases from V and 6 bases from J, leaving 13 bases between. Germline V gene sequence: CDR1 SGDLS, CDR2 YYNGEE. The CDR3 is 14 amino acids. The DNA for the CDR3 is TGTGCCAGCAGCGCCCGACAGGCCTCCAATGAGCAGTTCTTC. The encoded protein is CASSARQASNEQFF. The full variable domain, in which reference TRBV9 and TRBJ2-1 provide the parts outside the CDR3, is DSGVTQTPKHLITATGQRVTLRCSPRSGDLSVYWYQQSLDQGLQFLIQYYNGEERAKGNILERFSAQQFPDLHSELNLSSLELGDSALYFCASSARQASNEQFFGPGTRLTVL.

This clone appeared once. This chain joins TRBV6-6 and TRBJ1-5; unclear D gene. Trimming shortened V by 0 bases and J by 5 bases, and 11 bases separated the two germline ends. Germline V gene sequence: CDR1 MNHNY, CDR2 SVGAGI (reference sequence). This CDR3 comprises 15 residues. CDR3 sequence reads: CASSYSDFADQPQHF. Here the CDR3 DNA reads TGTGCCAGCAGTTACTCTGACTTTGCGGATCAGCCCCAGCATTTT.

This clone has a handful of counts. The rearrangement links TRBV7-9 to TRBJ2-7; 9 bases fit TRBD1. V shed 5 bases, J shed 2 bases, and the junction held 7 bases outside the gene matches. This CDR3 spans 15 amino acids. Germline V gives CDR1 SEHNR, CDR2 FQNEAQ (reference sequence). For the CDR3, the DNA is TGTGCCAGCAGCCCACCGTGGACAGGGGCCTACGAGCAGTACTTC. This codes for CASSPPWTGAYEQYF.

The chain carries TRBV21-1 and TRBJ2-1; the table's D call, TRBD2, was not checked against the DNA. TRBV21-1 is flagged as a pseudogene. The CDR3 is 16 residues long. For the CDR3, the DNA is TGTGCCAGCAGCAAACTAGCGGGAGATATCCACAATGAGCAGTTCTTC. It is translated as CASSKLAGDIHNEQFF.